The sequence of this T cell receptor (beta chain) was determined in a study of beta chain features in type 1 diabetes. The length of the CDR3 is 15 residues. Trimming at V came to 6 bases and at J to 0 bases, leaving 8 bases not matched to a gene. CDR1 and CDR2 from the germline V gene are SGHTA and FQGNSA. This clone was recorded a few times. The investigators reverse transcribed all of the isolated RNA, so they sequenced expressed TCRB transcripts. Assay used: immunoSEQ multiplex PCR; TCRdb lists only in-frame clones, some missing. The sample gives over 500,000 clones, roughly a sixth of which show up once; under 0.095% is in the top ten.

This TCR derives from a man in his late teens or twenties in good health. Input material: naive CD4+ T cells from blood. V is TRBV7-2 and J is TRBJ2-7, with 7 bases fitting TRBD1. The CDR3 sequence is CASSRDRASSYEQYF. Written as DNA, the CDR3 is TGTGCCAGCAGTCGTGACAGGGCCAGCTCCTACGAGCAGTACTTC.